This TCR beta chain was documented in a study of stem cell transplantation in POMP-related autoinflammatory disease. Study-level findings and limits: Patients with PRAID showed a restricted number of unique TRB V-J gene pairings.

PRAID featured prominent immunodeficiency. Note on this clone: Its antigen is still unknown.

Data came from immunoSEQ multiplex PCR; TCRdb stores just in-frame clones and leaves some out. The sample contains 25,000 to 30,000 clones, approximately 78% of which appear only once. Sequences were derived from CD4+ T cells from PBMCs, sampled before stem cell transplantation. The receptor's source is a human donor with POMP-related autoinflammation and immune dysregulation (PRAID).

CDR3 in amino acids: CASISLGTAPYEQYF. The CDR3 DNA reads TGTGCCAGTATTTCCCTCGGGACCGCGCCCTACGAGCAGTACTTC. This chain joins TRBV19 and TRBJ2-7, with D perhaps being TRBD1 or TRBD2 (5 bases each). Trimming stripped 7 bases from V and 2 bases from J, with 18 bases between. This CDR3 has 15 amino acids. Germline lookup yields CDR1 LNHDA and CDR2 SQIVND (reference sequence).